This is a list of T cell receptor beta chains from one sample in a study of shared clonotypes between healthy human individuals. The data were produced by immunoSEQ multiplex PCR, yet TCRdb's version contains in-frame clones alone and is incomplete. The sample holds over a million clones, approximately 70% seen once. The sample consisted of memory CD4+ T cells sorted from blood. These receptors all stem from a man aged 18 to 35 in good health. Both conserved end residues are part of each CDR3. D genes are given only for firm matches. Size tells how often a clone was seen (once, few, many) or the class of an expanded clone, and some rows leave it out.

cdr3_length clone_size j_call d_call v_call cdr3_nt cdr3_aa
17 NA TRBJ2-7 NA TRBV11-2 TGTGCCAGCAGCTTATCTCTCCTTGCGGGGGCCAAATACGAGCAGTACTTC CASSLSLLAGAKYEQYF
14 NA TRBJ2-2 NA TRBV11-2 TGTGCCAGCAGCCCACCGGCCTCCGCCGGGGAGCTGTTTTTT CASSPPASAGELFF
15 NA TRBJ1-5 NA TRBV6-5 TGTGCCAGCAGCCGGCGGCGTTATAGCAATCAGCCCCAGCATTTT CASSRRRYSNQPQHF
16 NA TRBJ2-7 TRBD1 TRBV4-1 TGCGCCAGCAGCCCCCGGGACAGGGAGGGCTCCTACGAGCAGTACTTC CASSPRDREGSYEQYF
13 once TRBJ2-7 NA TRBV29-1 TGCAGCGTTATTGAGGGAGGACCCTACGAGCAGTACTTC CSVIEGGPYEQYF
15 NA TRBJ2-2 TRBD2 TRBV11-2 TGTGCCAGCAGCTGGGGACTAGCGGGCACCGGGGAGCTGTTTTTT CASSWGLAGTGELFF
14 NA TRBJ2-5 NA TRBV30 TGTGCCTGGAGCCCCGGGACCTTAAGGGAGACCCAGTACTTC CAWSPGTLRETQYF
16 NA TRBJ1-4 NA TRBV25-1 TGTGCCAGCAGTGACCCTTCCAGACAGAGAAATGAAAAACTGTTTTTT CASSDPSRQRNEKLFF
14 NA TRBJ2-5 TRBD2 TRBV10-3 TGTGCCATCGGGACTAGCGGGCTCCAAGAGACCCAGTACTTC CAIGTSGLQETQYF
13 NA TRBJ1-3 NA TRBV5-1 TGCGCCAGCAGCTTAAACAGCGGAAACACCATATATTTT CASSLNSGNTIYF
13 NA TRBJ1-1 TRBD1 TRBV29-1 TGCAGCGTTAGACAGGGGATGAACACTGAAGCTTTCTTT CSVRQGMNTEAFF
14 NA TRBJ2-5 NA TRBV18 TGTGCCAGCTCACCCGACGGGTTTAGGGAGACCCAGTACTTC CASSPDGFRETQYF
17 NA TRBJ2-2 TRBD1 TRBV27 TGTGCCAGCAGCCCGAGAATTAGGACAGGGAACACCGGGGAGCTGTTTTTT CASSPRIRTGNTGELFF
16 NA TRBJ2-7 NA TRBV28 TGTGCCAGCAAAGGGTCCGGGACACCGTCCTCCTACGAGCAGTACTTC CASKGSGTPSSYEQYF
13 NA TRBJ1-6 TRBD1 TRBV30 TGTGCCTCGAAGGCGACAGGGGATTCACCCCTCCACTTT CASKATGDSPLHF
15 few TRBJ1-1 NA TRBV4-1 TGCGCCAGCAGCCAAAGGATTGGGGGGGCCGCGGAAGCTTTCTTT CASSQRIGGAAEAFF
15 NA TRBJ1-2 NA TRBV14 TGTGCCAGCAGCCAAGTAACAGGGAAGGACTATGGCTACACCTTC CASSQVTGKDYGYTF
15 few TRBJ2-2 NA TRBV28 TGTGCCAGCAGTTTATATGGCAGGGGGGCCGGGGAGCTGTTTTTT CASSLYGRGAGELFF
13 NA TRBJ2-2 TRBD2 TRBV6-5 TGTGCCAGCAAGCGGGAAAACACCGGGGAGCTGTTTTTT CASKRENTGELFF
14 NA TRBJ1-2 NA TRBV7-9 TGTGCCAGCAGCTTAGGGGGGCAGGGAAACGCCTACACCTTC CASSLGGQGNAYTF
16 once TRBJ2-2 NA TRBV5-1 TGCGCCAGCAGCAAGAGGACCACTTCGAACACCGGGGAGCTGTTTTTT CASSKRTTSNTGELFF
14 NA TRBJ1-1 NA TRBV6-5 TGTGCCAGCAGCTTCTCTGCGGGGGGCACTGAAGCTTTCTTT CASSFSAGGTEAFF
17 NA TRBJ1-5 TRBD1 TRBV4-1 TGCGCCAGCAGCCAAGACGCCGGGACAGGGTTCCATCAGCCCCAGCATTTT CASSQDAGTGFHQPQHF
14 NA TRBJ1-5 NA TRBV7-9 TGTGCCAGCAGTTTCGACAACTACAATCAGCCCCAGCATTTT CASSFDNYNQPQHF
13 NA TRBJ1-5 NA TRBV27 TGTGCCGTCGGGAGGGAACTAGTCGGGCCCCAGCATTTT CAVGRELVGPQHF
13 few TRBJ1-1 NA TRBV7-9 TGTGCCAGCAGCACGGACGGTAACACTGAAGCTTTCTTT CASSTDGNTEAFF
14 NA TRBJ2-7 NA TRBV5-1 TGCGCCAGCAGCTTTACCGGGAGAAACTACGAGCAGTACTTC CASSFTGRNYEQYF